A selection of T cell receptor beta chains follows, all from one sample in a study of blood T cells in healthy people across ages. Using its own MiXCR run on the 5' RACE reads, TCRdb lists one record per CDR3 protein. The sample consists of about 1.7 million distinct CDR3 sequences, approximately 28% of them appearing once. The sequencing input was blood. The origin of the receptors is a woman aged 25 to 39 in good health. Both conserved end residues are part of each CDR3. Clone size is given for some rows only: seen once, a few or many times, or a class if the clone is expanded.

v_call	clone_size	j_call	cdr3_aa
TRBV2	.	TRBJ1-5	CSGNGTHQPQHF
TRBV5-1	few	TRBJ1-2	CASTSWTGIDGYTF
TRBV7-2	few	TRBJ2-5	CASSRSSGSETQYF
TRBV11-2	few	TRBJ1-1	CASSDDGNTEAFF
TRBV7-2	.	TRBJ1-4	CASSRSNSVEKLFF
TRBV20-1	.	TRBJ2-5	CSANEDSETQYF
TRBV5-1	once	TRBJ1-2	CASSLGPVFEGYTF
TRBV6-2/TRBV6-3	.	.	CASSYLGTTETQYF
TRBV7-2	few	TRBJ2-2	CASSLGTWGSGELFF
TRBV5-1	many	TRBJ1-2	CASSLGAGGGYGYTF
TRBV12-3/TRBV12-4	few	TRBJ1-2	CASSPPGPKGDGYTF
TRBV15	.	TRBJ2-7	CATSIEEQSYEQYF
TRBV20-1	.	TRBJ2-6	CSARGGTADSGANVLTF
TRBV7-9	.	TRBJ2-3	CASRMRRTGVKDTQYF
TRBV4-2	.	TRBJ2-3	CASSPLSGGAEDTQYF